What follows describes a single T cell receptor (beta chain). Germline V gene data show CDR1 as MDHEN and CDR2 as SYDVKM. This CDR3 is 16 amino acids long. Trimming shortened V by 3 bases and J by 3 bases, and 14 bases separated the two germline ends. This sample is drawn from a study of cytomegalovirus exposure and HLA in healthy donors. As for the study in general: Of all 400 or so donors who were genotyped, 80% to 85% belonged to the Caucasian-associated ancestry cluster.

This donor's CMV serostatus is unrecorded. 60 Vbeta and 13 Jbeta primers were used in PCR. TCRdb's table, derived via immunoSEQ multiplex PCR, lists solely in-frame clones and lacks some. The sample data list tens of thousands of clones. Sequenced material: PBMCs. The V and J genes are TRBV28 and TRBJ2-2; maybe TRBD2 (5 bases). The TCR was taken from a human donor in good health. The CDR3 sequence: CASSLIVSRDTGELFF. CDR3 nucleotides: TGTGCCAGCAGTTTGATCGTTTCGCGGGACACCGGGGAGCTGTTTTTT.